The 4 T cell receptor beta chains below were found in one sample sequenced in a study of blood T cells in healthy people across ages. Primers used in a second PCR of about 7 to 12 cycles were a sample-barcoded 5' primer and a J-beta primer mix. Using its own MiXCR run on the 5' RACE reads, TCRdb lists one record per CDR3 protein. The sample includes around 1.7 million distinct CDR3 sequences, approximately 28% of them seen just once. Sequenced material: blood. Receptors originate from a woman aged 25 to 39 in good health.

Comments on this clonotype: A read error may explain this, as a much larger clone is one base away. The V and J genes are TRBV9 and TRBJ2-1; D is ambiguous. The tail of the sequence fits TRBJ2-7 better, so the J call may be wrong. Per germline, CDR1 SGDLS and CDR2 YYNGEE. The CDR3 consists of 16 residues. This CDR3 is CASSVLSGSSYNEQYF. DNA of the CDR3: TGTGCCAGCAGCGTATTATCAGGAAGCTCCTACAATGAGCAGTACTTC.

A word on this clonotype: A much larger clone differs from this one at a single base, so this may be a read error. J is TRBJ2-4 and V is TRBV9, with D possibly called TRBD1 or TRBD2 (5 bases each). This CDR3 contains 16 residues. In germline, CDR1 is SGDLS, CDR2 YYNGEE. The CDR3 reads CAGSATGRGDKNIQYF. For the CDR3, the DNA is TGTGCCGGCAGCGCCACGGGACGAGGGGACAAAAACATTCAGTACTTC.

A word on this clonotype: The germline gene is not matched at one end of the junction; a read error may be the cause. The V gene is TRBV29-1, the J gene TRBJ2-7, with 7 bases lining up with TRBD1. This CDR3 is built from 13 residues. Germline lookup yields CDR1 SQVTM and CDR2 ANQGSEA. The CDR3 DNA reads as TGCAGCGTGGGGACAGTCAGCTCCTACGAGCTGTACTTC. Translating it yields CSVGTVSSYELYF.

At least ten counts were recorded for this clonotype. This rearrangement joins TRBV5-1 to TRBJ2-7; no definite D call. V was trimmed by 4 bases and J by 1 base, leaving 12 bases between them. CDR3 length equals 14 residues. The germline V gene encodes CDR1 SGHRS and CDR2 YFSETQ. CDR3 DNA: TGCGCCAGCAGCACCAATGGTGCATCCTACGAGCAGTACTTC. It is translated as CASSTNGASYEQYF.